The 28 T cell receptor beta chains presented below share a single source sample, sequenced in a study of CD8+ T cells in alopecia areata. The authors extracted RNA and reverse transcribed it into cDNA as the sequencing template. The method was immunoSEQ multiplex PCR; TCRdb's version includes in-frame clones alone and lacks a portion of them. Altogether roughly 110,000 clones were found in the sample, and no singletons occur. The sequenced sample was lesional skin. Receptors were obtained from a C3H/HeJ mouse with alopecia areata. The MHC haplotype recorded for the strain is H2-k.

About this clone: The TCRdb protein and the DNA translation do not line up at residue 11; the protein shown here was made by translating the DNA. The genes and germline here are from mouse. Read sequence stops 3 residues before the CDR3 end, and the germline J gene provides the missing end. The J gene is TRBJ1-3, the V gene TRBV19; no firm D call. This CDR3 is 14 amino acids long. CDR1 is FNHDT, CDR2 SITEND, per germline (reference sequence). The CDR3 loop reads CASSIAKSGNPLYF. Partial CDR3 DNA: TGTGCCAGCAGTATAGCGAAATCTGGAAATCCG.

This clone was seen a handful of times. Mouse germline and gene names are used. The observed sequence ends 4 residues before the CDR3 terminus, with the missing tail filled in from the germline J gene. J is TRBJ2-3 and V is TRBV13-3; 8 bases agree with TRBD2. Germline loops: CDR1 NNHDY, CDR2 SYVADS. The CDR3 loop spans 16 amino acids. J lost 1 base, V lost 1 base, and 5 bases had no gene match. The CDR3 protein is CASSDKLGVGAETLYF. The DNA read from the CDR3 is TGTGCCAGCAGTGATAAACTGGGGGTGGGTGCAGAA.

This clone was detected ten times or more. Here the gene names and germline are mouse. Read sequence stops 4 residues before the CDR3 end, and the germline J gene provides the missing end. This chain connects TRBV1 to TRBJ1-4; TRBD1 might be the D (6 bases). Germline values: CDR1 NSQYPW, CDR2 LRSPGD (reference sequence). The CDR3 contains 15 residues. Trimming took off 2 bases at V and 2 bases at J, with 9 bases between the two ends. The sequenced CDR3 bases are TGCACCTGCAGTGCACCGGGACAATCCAACGAA. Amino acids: CTCSAPGQSNE. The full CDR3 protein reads CTCSAPGQSNERLFF.

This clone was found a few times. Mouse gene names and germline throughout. This CDR3 is CASSTGTGGGAEQFF. The part of the CDR3 DNA that was read is TGTGCCAGCAGCACCGGGACTGGGGGGGGAGCT. The chain links TRBV13-3 to TRBJ2-1; TRBD2 matches at 13 bases. The sequence runs out 4 residues before the end of the CDR3; the remainder is reconstructed from the germline J gene. CDR3 length: 15 residues. Per germline, CDR1 NNHDY and CDR2 SYVADS.

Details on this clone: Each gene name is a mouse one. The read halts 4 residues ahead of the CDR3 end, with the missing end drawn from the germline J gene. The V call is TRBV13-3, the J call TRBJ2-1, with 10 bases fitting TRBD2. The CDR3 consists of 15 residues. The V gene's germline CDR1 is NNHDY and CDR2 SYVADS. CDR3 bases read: TGTGCCAGCAGTGATGCCCTCTGGGGGGGCGCT. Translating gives CASSDALWGGA. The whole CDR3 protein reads CASSDALWGGAEQFF.

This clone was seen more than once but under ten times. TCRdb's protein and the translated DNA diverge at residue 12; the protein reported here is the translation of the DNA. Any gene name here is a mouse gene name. The sequenced part of the CDR3 DNA is TGTGCCAGCAGCCCGGGACAGGGGGCTGGAAATACG. It translates to CASSPGQGAGNT. In full, the CDR3 is CASSPGQGAGNTLYF. The chain has TRBV2 and TRBJ1-3; 11 nucleotides align to TRBD1. The read halts 3 residues ahead of the CDR3 end, with the missing end drawn from the germline J gene. J gave up 2 bases and V 4 bases, and 1 base lay outside the gene matches. CDR3 size: 15 residues. In germline, CDR1 is LGHNA, CDR2 YSYQKL. Combining the CDR3 with reference TRBV2 and TRBJ1-3 gives the whole variable domain DPKIIQKPKYLVAVTGSEKILICEQYLGHNAMYWYRQSAKKPLEFMFSYSYQKLMDNQTASSRFQPQSSKKNHLDLQITALKPDDSATYFCASSPGQGAGNTLYFGEGSRLIVV.

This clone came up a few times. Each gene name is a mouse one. Here the CDR3 reads CTCSAGGRYAEQFF. The covered CDR3 bases are TGCACCTGCAGTGCAGGGGGCCGGTATGCT. This chain uses TRBV1 with TRBJ2-1, with D perhaps matching TRBD1 or TRBD2 (5 bases each). The read ends 4 residues before the CDR3 terminus; that terminus is restored from the germline J gene. The CDR3 has 14 amino acids. The germline V and J ends were trimmed by 1 base and 4 bases, with 8 bases remaining between them. CDR1 and CDR2 from the germline V gene are NSQYPW and LRSPGD (reference sequence).

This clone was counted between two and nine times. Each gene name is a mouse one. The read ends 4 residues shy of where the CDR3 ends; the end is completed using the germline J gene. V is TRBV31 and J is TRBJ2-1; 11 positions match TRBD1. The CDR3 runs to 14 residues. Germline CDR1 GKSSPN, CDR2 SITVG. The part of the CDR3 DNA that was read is TGTGCCTGGCGTCCGGGACAGGGGGGCGCT. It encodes CAWRPGQGGA. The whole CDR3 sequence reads CAWRPGQGGAEQFF.

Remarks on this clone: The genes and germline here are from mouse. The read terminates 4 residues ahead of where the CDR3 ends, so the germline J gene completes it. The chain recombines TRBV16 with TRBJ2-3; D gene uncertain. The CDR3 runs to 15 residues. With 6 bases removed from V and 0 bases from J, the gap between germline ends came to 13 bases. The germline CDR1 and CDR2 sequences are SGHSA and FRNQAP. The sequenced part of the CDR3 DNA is TGTGCAAGCAGGTCCCCGACATCTAGTGCAGAA. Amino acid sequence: CASRSPTSSAE. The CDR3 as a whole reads CASRSPTSSAETLYF.

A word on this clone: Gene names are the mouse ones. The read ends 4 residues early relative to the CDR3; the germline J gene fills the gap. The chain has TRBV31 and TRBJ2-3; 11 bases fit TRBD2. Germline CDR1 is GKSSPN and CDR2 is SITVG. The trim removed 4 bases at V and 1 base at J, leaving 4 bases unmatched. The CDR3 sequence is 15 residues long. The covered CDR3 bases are TGTGCCTGGACCGAGGACTGGGGGGGTGCAGAA. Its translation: CAWTEDWGGAE. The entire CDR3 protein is CAWTEDWGGAETLYF.

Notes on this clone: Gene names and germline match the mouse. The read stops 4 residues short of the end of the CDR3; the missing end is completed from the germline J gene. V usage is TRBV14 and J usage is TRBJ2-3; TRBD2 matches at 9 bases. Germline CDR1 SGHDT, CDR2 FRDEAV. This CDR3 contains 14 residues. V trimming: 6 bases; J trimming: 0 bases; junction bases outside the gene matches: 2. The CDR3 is CASKDWGSAETLYF. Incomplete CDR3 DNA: TGTGCCAGCAAGGACTGGGGAAGTGCAGAA.

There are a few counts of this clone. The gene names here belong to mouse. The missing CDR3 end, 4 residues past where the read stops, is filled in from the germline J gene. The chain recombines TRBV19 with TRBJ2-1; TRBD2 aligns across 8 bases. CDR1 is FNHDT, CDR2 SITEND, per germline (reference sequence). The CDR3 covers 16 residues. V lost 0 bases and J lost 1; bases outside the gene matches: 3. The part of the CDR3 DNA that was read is TGTGCCAGCAGTATAGGATGGGGGGGAAACTATGCT. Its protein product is CASSIGWGGNYA. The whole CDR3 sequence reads CASSIGWGGNYAEQFF.

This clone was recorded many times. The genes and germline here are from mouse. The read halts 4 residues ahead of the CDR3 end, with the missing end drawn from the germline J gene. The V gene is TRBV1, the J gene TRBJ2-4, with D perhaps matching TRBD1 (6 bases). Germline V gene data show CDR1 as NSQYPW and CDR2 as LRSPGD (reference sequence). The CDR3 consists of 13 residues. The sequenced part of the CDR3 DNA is TGCACCTGCAGTGCACAGGACAGAAAC. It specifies CTCSAQDRN. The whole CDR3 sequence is CTCSAQDRNTLYF.

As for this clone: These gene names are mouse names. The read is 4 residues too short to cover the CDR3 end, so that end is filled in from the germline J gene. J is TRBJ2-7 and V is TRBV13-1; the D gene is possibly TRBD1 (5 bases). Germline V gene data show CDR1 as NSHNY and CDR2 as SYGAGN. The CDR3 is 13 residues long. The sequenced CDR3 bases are TGTGCCAGCAGTGATGCCAGGGAATAT. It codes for CASSDAREY. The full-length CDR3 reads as CASSDAREYEQYF.

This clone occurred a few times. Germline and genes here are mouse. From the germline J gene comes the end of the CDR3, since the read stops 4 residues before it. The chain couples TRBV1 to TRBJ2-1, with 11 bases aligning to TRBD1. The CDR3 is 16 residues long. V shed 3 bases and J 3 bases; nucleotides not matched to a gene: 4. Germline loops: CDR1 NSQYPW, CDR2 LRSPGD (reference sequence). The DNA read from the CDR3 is TGCACCTGCAGTGCCCGGGACAGGGGGACCTATGCT. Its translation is CTCSARDRGTYA. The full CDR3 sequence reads CTCSARDRGTYAEQFF.

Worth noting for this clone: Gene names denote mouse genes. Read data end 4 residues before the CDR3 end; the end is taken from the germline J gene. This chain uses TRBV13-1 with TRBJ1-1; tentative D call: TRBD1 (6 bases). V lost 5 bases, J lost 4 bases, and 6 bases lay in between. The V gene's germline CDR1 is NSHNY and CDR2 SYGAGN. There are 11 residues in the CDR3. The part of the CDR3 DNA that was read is TGTGCCAGCAGACAGGGCACA. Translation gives CASRQGT. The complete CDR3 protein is CASRQGTEVFF.

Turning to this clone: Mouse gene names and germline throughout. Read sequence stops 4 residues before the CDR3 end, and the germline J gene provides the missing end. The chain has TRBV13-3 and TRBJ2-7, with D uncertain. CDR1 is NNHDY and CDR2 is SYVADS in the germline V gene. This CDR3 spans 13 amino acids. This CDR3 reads CASSDGDKYEQYF. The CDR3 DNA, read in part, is TGTGCCAGCAGTGACGGCGACAAATAT.

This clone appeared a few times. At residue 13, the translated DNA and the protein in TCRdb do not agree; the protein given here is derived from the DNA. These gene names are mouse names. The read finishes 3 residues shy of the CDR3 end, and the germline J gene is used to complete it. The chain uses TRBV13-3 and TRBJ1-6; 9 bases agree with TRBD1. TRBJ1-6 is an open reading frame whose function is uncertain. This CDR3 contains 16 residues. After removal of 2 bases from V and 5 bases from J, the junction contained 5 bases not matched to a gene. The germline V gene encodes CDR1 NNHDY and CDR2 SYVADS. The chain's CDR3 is CASSELGQGHNSPLYF. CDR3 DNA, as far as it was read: TGTGCCAGCAGTGAACTGGGACAGGGTCATAATTCGCCC.

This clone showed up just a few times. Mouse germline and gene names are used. CDR3: CTCSADLGARDTQYF. The sequenced CDR3 bases are TGCACCTGCAGTGCAGACCTGGGGGCGAGGGAC. The genes are TRBV1 and TRBJ2-5; weak D call: TRBD2 (7 bases). Sequencing ends 4 residues short of the CDR3 end; the germline J gene provides the rest. This CDR3 is built from 15 residues. Germline assignment: CDR1 NSQYPW and CDR2 LRSPGD (reference sequence).

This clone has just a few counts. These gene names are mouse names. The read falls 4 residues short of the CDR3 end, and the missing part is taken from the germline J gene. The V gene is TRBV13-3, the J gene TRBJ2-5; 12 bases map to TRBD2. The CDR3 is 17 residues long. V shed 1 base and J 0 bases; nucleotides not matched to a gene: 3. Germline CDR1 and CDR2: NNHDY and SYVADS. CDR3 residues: CASSDPGLGGNQDTQYF. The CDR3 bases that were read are TGTGCCAGCAGTGATCCGGGACTGGGGGGTAACCAAGAC.

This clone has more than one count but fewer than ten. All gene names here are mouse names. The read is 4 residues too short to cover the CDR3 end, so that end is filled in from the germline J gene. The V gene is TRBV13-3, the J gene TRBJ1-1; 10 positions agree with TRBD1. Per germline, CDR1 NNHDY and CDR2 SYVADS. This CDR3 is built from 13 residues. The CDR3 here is CASSGGQGTEVFF. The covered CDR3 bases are TGTGCCAGCAGTGGGGGACAGGGGACA.

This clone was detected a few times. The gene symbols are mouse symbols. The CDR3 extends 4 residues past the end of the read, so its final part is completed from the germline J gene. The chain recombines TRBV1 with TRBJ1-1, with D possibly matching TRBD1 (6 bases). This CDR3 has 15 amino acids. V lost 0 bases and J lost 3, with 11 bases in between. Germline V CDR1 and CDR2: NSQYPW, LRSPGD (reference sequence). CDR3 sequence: CTCSAEGGAHTEVFF. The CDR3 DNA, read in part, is TGCACCTGCAGTGCAGAGGGGGGCGCCCACACA.

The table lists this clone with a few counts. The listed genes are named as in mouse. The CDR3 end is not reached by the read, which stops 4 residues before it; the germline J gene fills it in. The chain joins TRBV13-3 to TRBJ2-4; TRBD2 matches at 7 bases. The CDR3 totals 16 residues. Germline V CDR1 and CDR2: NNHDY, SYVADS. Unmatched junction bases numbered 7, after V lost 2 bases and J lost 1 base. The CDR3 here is CASSDGGERGQNTLYF. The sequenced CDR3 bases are TGTGCCAGCAGTGACGGGGGGGAAAGGGGTCAAAAC.

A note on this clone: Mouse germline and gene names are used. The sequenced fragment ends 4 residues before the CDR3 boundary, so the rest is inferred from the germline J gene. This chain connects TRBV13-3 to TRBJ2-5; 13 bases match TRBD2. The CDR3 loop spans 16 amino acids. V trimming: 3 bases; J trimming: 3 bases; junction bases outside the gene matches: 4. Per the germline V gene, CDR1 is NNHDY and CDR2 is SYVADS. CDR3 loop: CASSGDWGGSQDTQYF. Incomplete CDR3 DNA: TGTGCCAGCAGTGGGGACTGGGGGGGGAGTCAAGAC.

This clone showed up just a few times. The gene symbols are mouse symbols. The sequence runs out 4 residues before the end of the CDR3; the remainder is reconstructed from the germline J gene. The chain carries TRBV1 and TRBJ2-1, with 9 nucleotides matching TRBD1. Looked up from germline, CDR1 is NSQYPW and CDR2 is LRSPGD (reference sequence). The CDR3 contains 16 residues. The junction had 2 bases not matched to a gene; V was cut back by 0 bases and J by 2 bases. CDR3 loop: CTCSAEDRGDYAEQFF. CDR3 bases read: TGCACCTGCAGTGCAGAAGACAGGGGGGACTATGCT.

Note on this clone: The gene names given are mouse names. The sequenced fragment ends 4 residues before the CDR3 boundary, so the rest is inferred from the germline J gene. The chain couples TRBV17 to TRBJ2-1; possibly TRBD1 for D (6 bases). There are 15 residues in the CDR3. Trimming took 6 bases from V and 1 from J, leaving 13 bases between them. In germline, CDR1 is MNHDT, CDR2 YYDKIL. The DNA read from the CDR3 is TGTGCTAGCAGCACCGGGACACCAAACTATGCT. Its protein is CASSTGTPNYA. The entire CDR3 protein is CASSTGTPNYAEQFF.

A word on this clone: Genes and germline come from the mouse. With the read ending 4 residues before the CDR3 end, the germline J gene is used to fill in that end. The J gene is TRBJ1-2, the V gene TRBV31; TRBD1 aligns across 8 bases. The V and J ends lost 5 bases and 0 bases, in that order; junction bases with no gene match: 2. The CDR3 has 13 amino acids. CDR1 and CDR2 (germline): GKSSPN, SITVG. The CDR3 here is CAWGTGANSDYTF. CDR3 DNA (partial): TGTGCCTGGGGGACAGGAGCAAACTCC.

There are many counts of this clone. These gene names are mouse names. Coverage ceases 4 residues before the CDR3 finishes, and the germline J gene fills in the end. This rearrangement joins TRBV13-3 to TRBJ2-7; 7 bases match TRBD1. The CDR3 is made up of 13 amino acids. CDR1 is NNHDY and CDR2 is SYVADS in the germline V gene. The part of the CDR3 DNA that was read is TGTGCCAGCAGTGAGCAGGGGGAGTAT. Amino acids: CASSEQGEY. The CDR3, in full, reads CASSEQGEYEQYF.